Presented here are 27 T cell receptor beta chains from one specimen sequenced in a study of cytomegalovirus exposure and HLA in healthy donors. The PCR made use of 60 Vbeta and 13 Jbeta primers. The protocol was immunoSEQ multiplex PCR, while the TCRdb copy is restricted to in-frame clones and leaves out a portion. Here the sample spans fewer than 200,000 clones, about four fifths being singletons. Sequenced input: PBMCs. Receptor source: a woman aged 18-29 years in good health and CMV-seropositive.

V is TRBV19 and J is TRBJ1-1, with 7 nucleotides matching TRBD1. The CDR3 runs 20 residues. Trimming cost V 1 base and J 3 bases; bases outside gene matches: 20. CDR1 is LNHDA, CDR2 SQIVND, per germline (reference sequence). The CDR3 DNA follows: TGTGCCAGTAGTATAGGCCCCACATACCCCCGACAGGGTTGGTACACTGAAGCTTTCTTT. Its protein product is CASSIGPTYPRQGWYTEAFF.

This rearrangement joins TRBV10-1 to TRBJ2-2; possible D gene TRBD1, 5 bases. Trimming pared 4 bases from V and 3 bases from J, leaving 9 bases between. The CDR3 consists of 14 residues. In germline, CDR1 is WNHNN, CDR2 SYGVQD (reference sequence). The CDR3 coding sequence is TGCGCCAGCAGTGGGGCCAGGGACACCGGGGAGCTGTTTTTT. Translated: CASSGARDTGELFF.

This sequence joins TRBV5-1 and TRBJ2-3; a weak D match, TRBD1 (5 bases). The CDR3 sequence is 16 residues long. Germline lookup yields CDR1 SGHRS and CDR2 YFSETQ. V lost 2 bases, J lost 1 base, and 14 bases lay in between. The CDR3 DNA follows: TGCGCCAGCAGCTTTGACAACTTCAGGGGCACAGATACGCAGTATTTT. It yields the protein CASSFDNFRGTDTQYF.

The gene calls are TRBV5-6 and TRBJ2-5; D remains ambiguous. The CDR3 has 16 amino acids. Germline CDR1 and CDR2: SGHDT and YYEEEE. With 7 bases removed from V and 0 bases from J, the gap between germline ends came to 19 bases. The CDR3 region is CASHLEWALYQETQYF. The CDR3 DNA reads TGTGCCAGCCACCTCGAGTGGGCCCTGTACCAAGAGACCCAGTACTTC.

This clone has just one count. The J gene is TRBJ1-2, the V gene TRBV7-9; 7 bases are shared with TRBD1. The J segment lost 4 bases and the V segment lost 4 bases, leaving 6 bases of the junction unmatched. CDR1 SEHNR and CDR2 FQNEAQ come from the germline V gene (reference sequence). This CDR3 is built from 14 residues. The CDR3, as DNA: TGTGCCAGCAGCTCGACAGGGTATGTCTATGGCTACACCTTC. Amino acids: CASSSTGYVYGYTF.

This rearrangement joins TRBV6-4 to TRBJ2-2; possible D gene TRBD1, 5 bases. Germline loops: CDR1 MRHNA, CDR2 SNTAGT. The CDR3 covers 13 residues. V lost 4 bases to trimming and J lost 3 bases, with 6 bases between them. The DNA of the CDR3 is TGTGCCAGCAGTGGCAGGGACACCGGGGAGCTGTTTTTT. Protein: CASSGRDTGELFF.

This CDR3 reads CASSLGRSAGTEAFF. The CDR3 DNA reads as TGTGCCAGCAGCTTAGGGCGGAGCGCGGGGACTGAAGCTTTCTTT. This chain connects TRBV7-9 to TRBJ1-1; no clear D gene. The CDR3 is made up of 15 amino acids. Trimming stripped 1 base from V and 5 bases from J, with 14 bases between. The germline V gene encodes CDR1 SEHNR and CDR2 FQNEAQ (reference sequence).

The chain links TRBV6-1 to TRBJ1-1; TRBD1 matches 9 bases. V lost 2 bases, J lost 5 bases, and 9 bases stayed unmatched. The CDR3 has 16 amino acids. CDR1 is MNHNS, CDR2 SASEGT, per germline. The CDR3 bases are TGTGCCAGCAGTGAAACCTACAGGGGGCGGCAGACTGAAGCTTTCTTT. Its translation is CASSETYRGRQTEAFF.

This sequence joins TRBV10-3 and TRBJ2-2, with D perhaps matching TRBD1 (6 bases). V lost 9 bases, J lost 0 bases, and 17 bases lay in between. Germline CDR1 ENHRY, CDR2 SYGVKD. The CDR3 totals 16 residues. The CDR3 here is CAMKTGQATNTGELFF. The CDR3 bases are TGTGCCATGAAAACGGGACAAGCAACGAACACCGGGGAGCTGTTTTTT.

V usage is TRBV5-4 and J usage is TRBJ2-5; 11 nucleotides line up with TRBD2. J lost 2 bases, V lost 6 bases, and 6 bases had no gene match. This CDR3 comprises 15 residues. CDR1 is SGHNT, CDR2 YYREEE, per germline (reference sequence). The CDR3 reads CASIARLAGQETQYF. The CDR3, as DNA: TGTGCCAGCATCGCCAGACTAGCGGGGCAAGAGACCCAGTACTTC.

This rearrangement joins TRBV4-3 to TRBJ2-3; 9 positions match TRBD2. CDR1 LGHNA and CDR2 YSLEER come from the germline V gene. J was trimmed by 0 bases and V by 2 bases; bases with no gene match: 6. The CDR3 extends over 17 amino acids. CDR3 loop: CASSQFRRGGSTDTQYF. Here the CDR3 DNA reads TGCGCCAGCAGCCAATTTAGGCGGGGGGGAAGCACAGATACGCAGTATTTT.

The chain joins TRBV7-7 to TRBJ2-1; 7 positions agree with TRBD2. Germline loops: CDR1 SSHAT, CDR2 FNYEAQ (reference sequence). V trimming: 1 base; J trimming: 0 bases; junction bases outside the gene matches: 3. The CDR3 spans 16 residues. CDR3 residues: CASSLEAGNSYNEQFF. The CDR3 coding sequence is TGTGCCAGCAGCTTAGAAGCGGGGAACTCCTACAATGAGCAGTTCTTC.

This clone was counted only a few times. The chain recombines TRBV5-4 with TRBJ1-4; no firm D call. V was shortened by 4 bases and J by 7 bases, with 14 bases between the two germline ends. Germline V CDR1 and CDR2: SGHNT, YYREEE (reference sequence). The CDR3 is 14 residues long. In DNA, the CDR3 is TGTGCCAGCAGCCCAACGTCGGGTGGTGAAAAACTGTTTTTT. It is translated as CASSPTSGGEKLFF.

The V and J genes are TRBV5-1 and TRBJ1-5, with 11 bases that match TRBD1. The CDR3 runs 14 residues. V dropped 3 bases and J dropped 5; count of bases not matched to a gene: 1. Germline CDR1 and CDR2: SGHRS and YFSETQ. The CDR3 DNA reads TGCGCCAGCAGCTGGACAGGGGGCGATCAGCCCCAGCATTTT. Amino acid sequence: CASSWTGGDQPQHF.

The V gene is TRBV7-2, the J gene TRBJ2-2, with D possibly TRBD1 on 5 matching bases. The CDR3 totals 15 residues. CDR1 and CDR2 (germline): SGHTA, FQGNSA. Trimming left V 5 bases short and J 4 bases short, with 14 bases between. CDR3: CASSLGARSTGELFF. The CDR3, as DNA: TGTGCCAGCAGCCTAGGGGCCAGGTCCACCGGGGAGCTGTTTTTT.

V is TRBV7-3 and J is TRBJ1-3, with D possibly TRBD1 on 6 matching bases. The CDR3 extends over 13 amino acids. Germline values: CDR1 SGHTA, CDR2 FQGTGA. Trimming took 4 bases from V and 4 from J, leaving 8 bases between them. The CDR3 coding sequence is TGTGCCAGCAGCTCAGACAGGGGAAACACCATATATTTT. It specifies CASSSDRGNTIYF.

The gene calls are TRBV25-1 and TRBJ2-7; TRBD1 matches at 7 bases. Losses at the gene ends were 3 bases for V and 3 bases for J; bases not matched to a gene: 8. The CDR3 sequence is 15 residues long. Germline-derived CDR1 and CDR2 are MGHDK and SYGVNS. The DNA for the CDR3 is TGTGCCAGCAGTGACTACAGGGGCCCATACTACGAGCAGTACTTC. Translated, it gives CASSDYRGPYYEQYF.

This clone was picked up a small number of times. CDR3 loop: CASTTPVGGTEQFF. The CDR3 DNA follows: TGTGCCAGCACCACCCCTGTGGGGGGGACTGAGCAGTTCTTC. The chain links TRBV28 to TRBJ2-1, with 7 bases fitting TRBD2. Germline V gives CDR1 MDHEN, CDR2 SYDVKM. The CDR3 loop spans 14 amino acids. The ends lost 7 bases at V and 9 bases at J; junction bases unmatched: 12.

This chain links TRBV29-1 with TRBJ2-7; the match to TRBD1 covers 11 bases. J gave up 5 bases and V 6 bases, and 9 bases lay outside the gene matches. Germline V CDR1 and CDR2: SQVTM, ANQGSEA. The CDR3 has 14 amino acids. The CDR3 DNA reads TGCAGCGTCGCTGGACAGGGGGCAAAGAACGAGCAGTACTTC. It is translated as CSVAGQGAKNEQYF.

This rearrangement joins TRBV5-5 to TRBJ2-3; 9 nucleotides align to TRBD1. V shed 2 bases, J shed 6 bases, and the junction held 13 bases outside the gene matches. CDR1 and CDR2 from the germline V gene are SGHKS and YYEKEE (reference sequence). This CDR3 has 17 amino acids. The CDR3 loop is CASSFLNRGRIIDTQYF. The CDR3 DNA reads TGTGCCAGCAGCTTTCTGAACAGGGGGCGAATAATTGATACGCAGTATTTT.

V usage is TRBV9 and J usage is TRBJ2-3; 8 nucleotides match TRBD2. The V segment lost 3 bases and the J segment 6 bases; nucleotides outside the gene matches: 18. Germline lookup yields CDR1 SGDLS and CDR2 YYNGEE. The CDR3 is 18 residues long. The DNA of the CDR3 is TGTGCCAGCAGCGGCCTCAGAGGGCGGGGGGCCTCTAGGGATACGCAGTATTTT. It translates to CASSGLRGRGASRDTQYF.

DNA for the CDR3: TGTGCCAGCAGCGTAGCTCTAGCGGGGGGGACCAATGAGCAGTTCTTC. Protein product: CASSVALAGGTNEQFF. V gene TRBV9 combines with J gene TRBJ2-1; TRBD2 agrees at 12 bases. The V segment lost 0 bases and the J segment 6 bases; nucleotides outside the gene matches: 4. The CDR3 sequence is 16 residues long. Germline CDR1 is SGDLS and CDR2 is YYNGEE. The full variable domain, in which reference TRBV9 and TRBJ2-1 provide the parts outside the CDR3, is DSGVTQTPKHLITATGQRVTLRCSPRSGDLSVYWYQQSLDQGLQFLIQYYNGEERAKGNILERFSAQQFPDLHSELNLSSLELGDSALYFCASSVALAGGTNEQFFGPGTRLTVL.

The CDR3: CATQGQETQYF. CDR3 bases: TGTGCCACCCAGGGACAAGAGACCCAGTACTTC. The chain couples TRBV2 to TRBJ2-5; possible D gene TRBD1, 5 bases. V lost 10 bases, J lost 2 bases, and 8 bases lay in between. There are 11 residues in the CDR3. The germline V gene encodes CDR1 SNHLY and CDR2 FYNNEI.

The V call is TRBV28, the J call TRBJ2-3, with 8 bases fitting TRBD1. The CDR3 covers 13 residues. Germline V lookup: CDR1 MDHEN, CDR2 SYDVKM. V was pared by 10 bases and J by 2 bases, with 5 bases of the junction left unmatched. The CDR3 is CAIRTGITDTQYF. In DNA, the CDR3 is TGTGCCATCCGGACAGGGATCACAGATACGCAGTATTTT.

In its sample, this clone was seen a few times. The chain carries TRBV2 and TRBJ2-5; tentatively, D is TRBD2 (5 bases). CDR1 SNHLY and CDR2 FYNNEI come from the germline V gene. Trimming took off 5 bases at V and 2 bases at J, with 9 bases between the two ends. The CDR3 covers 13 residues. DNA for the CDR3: TGTGCCAGCAGTAAGGACTTACAAGAGACCCAGTACTTC. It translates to CASSKDLQETQYF.

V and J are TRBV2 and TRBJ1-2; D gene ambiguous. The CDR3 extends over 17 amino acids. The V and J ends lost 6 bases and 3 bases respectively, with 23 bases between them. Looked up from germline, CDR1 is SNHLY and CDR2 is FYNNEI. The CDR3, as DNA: TGTGCCAGCAGCCTATCCGAGGGAGGCGTAATGGACTATGGCTACACCTTC. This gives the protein CASSLSEGGVMDYGYTF.

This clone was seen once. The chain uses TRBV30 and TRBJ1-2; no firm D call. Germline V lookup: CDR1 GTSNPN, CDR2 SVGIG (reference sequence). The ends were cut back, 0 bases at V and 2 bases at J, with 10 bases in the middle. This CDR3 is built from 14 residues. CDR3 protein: CAWSVTRINYGYTF. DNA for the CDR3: TGTGCCTGGAGTGTAACGCGAATAAACTATGGCTACACCTTC.